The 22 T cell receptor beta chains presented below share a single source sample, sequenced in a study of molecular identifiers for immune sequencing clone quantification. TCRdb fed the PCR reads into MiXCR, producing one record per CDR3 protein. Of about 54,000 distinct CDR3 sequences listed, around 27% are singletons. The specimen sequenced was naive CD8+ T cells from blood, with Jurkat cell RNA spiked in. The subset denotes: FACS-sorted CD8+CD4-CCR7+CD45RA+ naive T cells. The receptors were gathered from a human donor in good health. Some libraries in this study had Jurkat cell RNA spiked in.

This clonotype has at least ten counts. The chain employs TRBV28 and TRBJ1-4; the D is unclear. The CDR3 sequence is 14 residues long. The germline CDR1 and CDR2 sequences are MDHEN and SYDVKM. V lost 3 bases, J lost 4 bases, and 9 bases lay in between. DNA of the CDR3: TGTGCCAGCAGTTTGGGAATCGGTAATGAAAAACTGTTTTTT. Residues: CASSLGIGNEKLFF. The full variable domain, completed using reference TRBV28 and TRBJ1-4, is DVKVTQSSRYLVKRTGEKVFLECVQDMDHENMFWYRQDPGLGLRLIYFSYDVKMKEKGDIPEGYSVSREKKERFSLILESASTNQTSMYLCASSLGIGNEKLFFGSGTQLSVL.

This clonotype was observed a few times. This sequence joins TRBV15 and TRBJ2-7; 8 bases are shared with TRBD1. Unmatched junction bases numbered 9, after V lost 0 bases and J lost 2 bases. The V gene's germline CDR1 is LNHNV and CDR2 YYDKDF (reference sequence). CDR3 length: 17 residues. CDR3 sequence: CATSRDPGTGPAYEQYF. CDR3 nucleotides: TGTGCCACCAGCAGAGATCCCGGGACAGGCCCTGCCTACGAGCAGTACTTC.

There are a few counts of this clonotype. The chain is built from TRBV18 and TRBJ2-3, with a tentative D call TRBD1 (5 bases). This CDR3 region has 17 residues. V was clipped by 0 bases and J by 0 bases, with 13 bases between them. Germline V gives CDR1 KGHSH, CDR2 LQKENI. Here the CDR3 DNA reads TGTGCCAGCTCACCACCCCCTCAGGGCCCCAGCACAGATACGCAGTATTTT. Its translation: CASSPPPQGPSTDTQYF.

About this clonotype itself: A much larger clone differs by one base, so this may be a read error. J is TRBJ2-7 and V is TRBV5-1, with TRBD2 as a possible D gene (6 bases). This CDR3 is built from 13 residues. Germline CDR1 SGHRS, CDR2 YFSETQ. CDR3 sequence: CAGSISGAYEQYF. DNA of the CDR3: TGCGCCGGCAGCATATCGGGGGCCTACGAGCAGTACTTC.

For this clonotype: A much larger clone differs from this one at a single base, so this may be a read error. The CDR3 DNA reads as TGTGCCAGCAGCTTAGGGATCCTGGTAGAGCCCCAGTACTTC. As protein: CASSLGILVEPQYF. J is TRBJ2-5 and V is TRBV7-2; D unresolved. This CDR3 is 14 amino acids long. The germline V gene has CDR1 SGHTA and CDR2 FQGNSA.

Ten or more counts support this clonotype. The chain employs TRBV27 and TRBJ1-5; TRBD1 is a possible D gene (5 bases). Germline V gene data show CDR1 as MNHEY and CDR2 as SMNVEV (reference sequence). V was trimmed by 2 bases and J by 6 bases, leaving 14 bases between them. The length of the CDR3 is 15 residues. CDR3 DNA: TGTGCCAGCAGTTTACAGGGCATTTTGAGTCAGCCCCAGCATTTT. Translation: CASSLQGILSQPQHF.

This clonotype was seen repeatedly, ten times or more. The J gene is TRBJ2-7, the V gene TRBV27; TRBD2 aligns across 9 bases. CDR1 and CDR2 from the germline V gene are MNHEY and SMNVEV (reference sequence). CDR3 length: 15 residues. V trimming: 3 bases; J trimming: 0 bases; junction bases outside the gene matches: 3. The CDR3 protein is CASSFAGGPSYEQYF. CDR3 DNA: TGTGCCAGCAGTTTCGCGGGGGGGCCCTCCTACGAGCAGTACTTC.

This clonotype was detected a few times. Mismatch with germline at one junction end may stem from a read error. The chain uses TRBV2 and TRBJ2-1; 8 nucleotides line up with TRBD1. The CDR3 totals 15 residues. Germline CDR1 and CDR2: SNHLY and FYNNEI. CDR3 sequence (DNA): TGTGCCAGCGGTGAAGGACAGGGCTCCTACAATGAGCAGTTCTTC. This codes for CASGEGQGSYNEQFF.

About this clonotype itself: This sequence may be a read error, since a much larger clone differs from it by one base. The CDR3 sequence: CASSPQVHHEQYF. DNA of the CDR3: TGTGCCAGTAGTCCGCAGGTACACCACGAGCAGTACTTC. The chain links TRBV19 to TRBJ2-7; no definite D call. The CDR3 covers 13 residues. V was cut by 5 bases and J by 5 bases, with 13 bases left in between. Germline CDR1 is LNHDA and CDR2 is SQIVND (reference sequence).

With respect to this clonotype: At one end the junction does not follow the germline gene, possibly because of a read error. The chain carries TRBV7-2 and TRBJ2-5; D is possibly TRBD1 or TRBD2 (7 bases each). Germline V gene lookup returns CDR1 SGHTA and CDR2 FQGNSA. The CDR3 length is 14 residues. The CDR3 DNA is TGTGCCAGCACCCAGGGGGGGGGGCAAGAGACCCTGTACTTC. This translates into CASTQGGGQETLYF. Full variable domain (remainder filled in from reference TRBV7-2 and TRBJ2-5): GAGVSQSPSNKVTEKGKDVELRCDPISGHTALYWYRQSLGQGLEFLIYFQGNSAPDKSGLPSDRFSAERTGGSVSTLTIQRTQQEDSAVYLCASTQGGGQETLYFGPGTRLLVL.

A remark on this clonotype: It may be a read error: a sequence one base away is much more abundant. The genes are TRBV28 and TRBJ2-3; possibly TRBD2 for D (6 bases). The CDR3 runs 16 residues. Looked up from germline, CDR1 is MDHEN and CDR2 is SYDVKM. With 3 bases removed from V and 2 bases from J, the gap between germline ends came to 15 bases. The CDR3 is CASSFFAGSTTDTQYF. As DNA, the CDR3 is TGTGCCAGCAGTTTTTTTGCGGGGAGTACCACAGATACGCAGTATTTT.

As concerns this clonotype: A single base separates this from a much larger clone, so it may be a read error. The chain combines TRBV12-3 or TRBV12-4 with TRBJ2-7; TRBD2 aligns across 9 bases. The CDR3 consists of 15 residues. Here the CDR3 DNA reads TGTGCCAGCAGTTTAGCGGTAGCGGGAGATCTCGAGCAGCACTTC. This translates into CASSLAVAGDLEQHF.

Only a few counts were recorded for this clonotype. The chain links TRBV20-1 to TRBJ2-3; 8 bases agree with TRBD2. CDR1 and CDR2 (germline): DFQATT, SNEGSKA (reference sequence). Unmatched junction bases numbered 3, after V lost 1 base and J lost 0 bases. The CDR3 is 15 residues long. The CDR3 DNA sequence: TGCAGTGCTAGAGTAGCGGGATCTAGCACAGATACGCAGTATTTT. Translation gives CSARVAGSSTDTQYF.

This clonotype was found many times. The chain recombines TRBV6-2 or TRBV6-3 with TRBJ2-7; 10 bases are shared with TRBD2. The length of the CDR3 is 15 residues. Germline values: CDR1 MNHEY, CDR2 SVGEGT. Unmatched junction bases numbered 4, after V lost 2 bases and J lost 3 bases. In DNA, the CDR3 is TGTGCCAGCAGTTACCCGGGACTAGCGATCTACGAGCAGTACTTC. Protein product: CASSYPGLAIYEQYF.

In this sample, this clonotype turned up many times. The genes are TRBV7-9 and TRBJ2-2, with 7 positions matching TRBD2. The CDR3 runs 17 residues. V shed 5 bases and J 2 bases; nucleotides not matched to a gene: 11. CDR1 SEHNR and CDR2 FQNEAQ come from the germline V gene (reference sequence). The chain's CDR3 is CASSIRPGLHNTGELFF. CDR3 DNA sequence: TGTGCCAGCAGCATCCGTCCGGGACTACATAACACCGGGGAGCTGTTTTTT.

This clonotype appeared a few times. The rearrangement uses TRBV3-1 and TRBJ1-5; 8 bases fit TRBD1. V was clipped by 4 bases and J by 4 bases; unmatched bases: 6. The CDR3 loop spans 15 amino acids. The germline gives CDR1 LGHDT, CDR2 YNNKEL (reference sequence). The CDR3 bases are TGTGCCAGCAGCCCGGCAGGGGGCGGGAATCAGCCCCAGCATTTT. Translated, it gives CASSPAGGGNQPQHF.

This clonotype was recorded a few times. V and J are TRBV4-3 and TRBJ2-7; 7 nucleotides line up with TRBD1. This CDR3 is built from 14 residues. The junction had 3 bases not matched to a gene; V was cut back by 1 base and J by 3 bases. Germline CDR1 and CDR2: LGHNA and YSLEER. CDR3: CASSQVQGDYEQYF. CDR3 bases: TGCGCCAGCAGCCAAGTTCAGGGGGACTACGAGCAGTACTTC.

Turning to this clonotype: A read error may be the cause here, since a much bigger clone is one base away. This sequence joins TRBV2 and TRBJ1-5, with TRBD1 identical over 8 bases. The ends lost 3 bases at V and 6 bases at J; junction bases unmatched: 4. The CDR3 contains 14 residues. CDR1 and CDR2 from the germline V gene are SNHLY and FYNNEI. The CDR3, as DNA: TGTGCCAGCAGTGATAGACAGGGGCCTCAGCCCCAGCATTTT. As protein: CASSDRQGPQPQHF.

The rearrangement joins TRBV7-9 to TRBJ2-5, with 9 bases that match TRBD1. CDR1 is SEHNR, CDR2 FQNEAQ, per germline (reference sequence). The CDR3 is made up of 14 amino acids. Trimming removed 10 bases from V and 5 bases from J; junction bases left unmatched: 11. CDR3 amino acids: CATTGTGLLETQYF. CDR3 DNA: TGTGCCACCACCGGGACAGGGCTTTTGGAGACCCAGTACTTC.

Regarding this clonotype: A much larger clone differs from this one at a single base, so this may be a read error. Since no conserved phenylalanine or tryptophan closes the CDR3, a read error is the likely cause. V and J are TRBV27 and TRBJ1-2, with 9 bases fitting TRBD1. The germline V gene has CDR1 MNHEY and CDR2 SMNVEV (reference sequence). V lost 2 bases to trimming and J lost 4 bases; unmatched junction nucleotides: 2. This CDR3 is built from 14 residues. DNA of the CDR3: TGTGCCAGCAGTTTAGGGGGACAGGGCTATGGCTACACCCTC. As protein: CASSLGGQGYGYTL.

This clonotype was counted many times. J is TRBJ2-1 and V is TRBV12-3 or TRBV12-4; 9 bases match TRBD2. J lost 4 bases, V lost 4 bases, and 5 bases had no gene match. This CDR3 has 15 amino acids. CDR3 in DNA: TGTGCCAGCAGTTATAGCGGGAGCTTGTACAATGAGCAGTTCTTC. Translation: CASSYSGSLYNEQFF.

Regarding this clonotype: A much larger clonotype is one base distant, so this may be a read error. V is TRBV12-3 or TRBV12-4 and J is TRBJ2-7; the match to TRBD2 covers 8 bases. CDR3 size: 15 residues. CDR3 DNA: TGTGCCAGCAGCTCCACCCCTAGCGGGTCCTACGGGCAGTACTTC. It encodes CASSSTPSGSYGQYF.